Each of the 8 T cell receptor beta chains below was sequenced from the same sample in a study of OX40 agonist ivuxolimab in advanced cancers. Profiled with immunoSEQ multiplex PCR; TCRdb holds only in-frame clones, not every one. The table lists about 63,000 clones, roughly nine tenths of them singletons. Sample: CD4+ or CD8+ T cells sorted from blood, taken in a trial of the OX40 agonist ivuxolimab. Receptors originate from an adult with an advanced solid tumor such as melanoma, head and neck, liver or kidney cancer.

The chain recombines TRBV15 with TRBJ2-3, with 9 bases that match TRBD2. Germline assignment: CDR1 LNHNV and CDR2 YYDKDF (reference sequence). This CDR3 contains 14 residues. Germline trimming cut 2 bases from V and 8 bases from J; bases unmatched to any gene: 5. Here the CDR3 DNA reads TGTGCCACCAGCAGAACCAGACTAGCGGTTACGCAGTATTTT. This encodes CATSRTRLAVTQYF. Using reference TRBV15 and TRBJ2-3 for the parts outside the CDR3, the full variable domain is DAMVIQNPRYQVTQFGKPVTLSCSQTLNHNVMYWYQQKSSQAPKLLFHYYDKDFNNEADTPDNFQSRRPNTSFCFLDIRSPGLGDTAMYLCATSRTRLAVTQYFGPGTRLTVL.

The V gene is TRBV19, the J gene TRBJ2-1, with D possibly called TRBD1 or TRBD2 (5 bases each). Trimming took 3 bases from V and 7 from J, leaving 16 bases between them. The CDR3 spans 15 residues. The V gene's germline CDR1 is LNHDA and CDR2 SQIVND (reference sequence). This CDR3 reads CASSMWAGTNNEQFF. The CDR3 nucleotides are TGTGCCAGTAGTATGTGGGCAGGGACCAATAATGAGCAGTTCTTC.

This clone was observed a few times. As DNA, the CDR3 is TGTGCCAGCAGCCAAGATTCACCCCTCCACTTT. Amino acids: CASSQDSPLHF. This chain joins TRBV5-6 and TRBJ1-6; D ambiguous. This CDR3 contains 11 residues. Germline V gene data show CDR1 as SGHDT and CDR2 as YYEEEE. The V end was cut by 4 bases, the J end by 8 bases, with 4 bases between.

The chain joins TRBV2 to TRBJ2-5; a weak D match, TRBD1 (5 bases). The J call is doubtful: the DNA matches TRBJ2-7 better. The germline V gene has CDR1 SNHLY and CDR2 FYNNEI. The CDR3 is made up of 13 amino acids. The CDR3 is CASSLDTQYEQYF. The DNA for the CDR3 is TGTGCCAGCAGTTTGGACACCCAATACGAGCAGTACTTC.

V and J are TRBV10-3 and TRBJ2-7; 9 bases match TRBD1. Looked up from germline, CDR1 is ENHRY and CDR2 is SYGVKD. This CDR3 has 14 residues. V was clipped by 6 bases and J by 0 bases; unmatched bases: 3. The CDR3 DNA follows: TGTGCCATCAGGAGGGACAGGGCCTCCTACGAGCAGTACTTC. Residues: CAIRRDRASYEQYF.

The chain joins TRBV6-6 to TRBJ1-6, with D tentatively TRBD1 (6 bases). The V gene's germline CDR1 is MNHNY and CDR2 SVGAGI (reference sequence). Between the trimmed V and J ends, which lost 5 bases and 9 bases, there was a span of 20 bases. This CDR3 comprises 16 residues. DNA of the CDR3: TGTGCCAGCAGTCCAACCGCGACAGGCGGTGGTTCACCCCTCCACTTT. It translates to CASSPTATGGGSPLHF.

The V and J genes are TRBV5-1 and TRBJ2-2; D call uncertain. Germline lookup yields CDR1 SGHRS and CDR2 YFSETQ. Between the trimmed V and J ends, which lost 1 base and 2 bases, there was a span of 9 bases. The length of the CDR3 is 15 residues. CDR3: CASSLLSDNTGELFF. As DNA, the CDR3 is TGCGCCAGCAGCTTGCTCTCAGATAACACCGGGGAGCTGTTTTTT.

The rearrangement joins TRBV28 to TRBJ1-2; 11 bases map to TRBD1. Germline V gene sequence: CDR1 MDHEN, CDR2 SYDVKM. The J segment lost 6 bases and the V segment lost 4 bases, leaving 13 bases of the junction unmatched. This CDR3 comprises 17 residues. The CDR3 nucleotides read TGTGCCAGCAGTTCGGGCGGCTTGGGACAGGGGGGTGATGGCTACACCTTC. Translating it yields CASSSGGLGQGGDGYTF.